This is a list of T cell receptor beta chains from one sample in a study of human T cells and chemical hapten exposure. TCRdb fed the RACE reads into MiXCR, producing one record per CDR3 protein. This sample yields about 100,000 distinct CDR3 sequences, of which about an eighth are seen a single time; 3% to 4% belongs to the top ten. Specimen: whole blood, collected in connection with sensitization to the hapten diphenylcyclopropenone (DPC). The origin of the receptors is a woman between 40 and 55 years old with alopecia areata. Some clones in this sample may be carry-over from other donors' samples. Both conserved end residues are part of each CDR3. The order of the fields is CDR3 DNA, CDR3 protein, V gene, J gene, D gene, clone size. D genes are given only for firm matches. Where a row states a size, it is once, few, many or the class of an expanded clone; other rows omit it.

TGCAGTGCTAGAGATTCAGGGGATTACGGGGAGCTGTTTTTT	CSARDSGDYGELFF	TRBV20-1	TRBJ2-2	.	many
TGCGCCAGCAGCGCAACAGGGGGATGGGGAACTGAAGCTTTCTTT	CASSATGGWGTEAFF	TRBV5-1	TRBJ1-1	TRBD1	.
TGTGCCAGCATCGCTGAGGGGCGGGGCAATGAGCAGTTCTTC	CASIAEGRGNEQFF	TRBV11-2	TRBJ2-1	.	.
TGTGCCATCAGTGAAGAGAGCACAGATACGCAGTATTTT	CAISEESTDTQYF	TRBV10-3	TRBJ2-3	.	.
TGTGCCAGCAGGCTTAGGGGACAGGGCCATGAAAAACTGTTTTTT	CASRLRGQGHEKLFF	TRBV7-8	TRBJ1-4	TRBD1	.
TGTGCCAGCAGCTCCCTAGCGGGAGTGGGGACCGGGGAGCTGTTTTTT	CASSSLAGVGTGELFF	TRBV11-3	TRBJ2-2	TRBD2	.
TGTGCCAGCAGCCGGCGGGACAGAAGTAGCGAGCAGTACTTC	CASSRRDRSSEQYF	TRBV7-9	TRBJ2-7	.	many
TGTGCCAGCAGTGAATTCTTGTCAGGGACAGCGGGCCAAGAGACCCAGTACTTC	CASSEFLSGTAGQETQYF	TRBV25-1	TRBJ2-5	.	many
TGTGCCAGCAGCTTACAGACAGGGGTTAACTATGGCTACACCTTC	CASSLQTGVNYGYTF	TRBV7-2	TRBJ1-2	TRBD1	few
TGCAGCGTTGGCCCAGATTCCTTCTTT	CSVGPDSFF	TRBV29-1	TRBJ1-1	.	many
TGTGCCAGCAGCTTAGTAGGACAGAGCTCTGGAAACACCATATATTTT	CASSLVGQSSGNTIYF	TRBV7-2	TRBJ1-3	.	few
TGCGCCAGCAGTGAGTGGGACAATCAGCCCCAGCATTTT	CASSEWDNQPQHF	TRBV10-2	TRBJ1-5	.	.
TGCGCCAGCAGCCAAACGGGAGTGGGCAATGAGCAGTTCTTC	CASSQTGVGNEQFF	TRBV4-3	TRBJ2-1	.	few
TGCGCCAGCAGCGAGGGCCGGGGCCCGAGTAATGAGCAGTTCTTC	CASSEGRGPSNEQFF	TRBV5-1	TRBJ2-1	.	many
TGTGCCAGCAGCCAAGGGTTGGAGGGGAAAGGGAAACTGTTTTTT	CASSQGLEGKGKLFF	TRBV3-1	TRBJ1-4	.	many
TGTGCCAGCAGGGGGACAGGCCGCACAGATACGCAGTATTTT	CASRGTGRTDTQYF	TRBV12-3/TRBV12-4	TRBJ2-3	TRBD1	.
TGTGCTAGTGCCGGGGGGACTGAAGCTTTCTTT	CASAGGTEAFF	TRBV12-5	TRBJ1-1	.	.
TGCAGTGCTTCAAAAACAGGGGGCACTGAAGCTTTCTTT	CSASKTGGTEAFF	TRBV20-1	TRBJ1-1	TRBD1	many
TGTGCCGGCAGTACCGACAATATCCAGCCCCAGCATTTT	CAGSTDNIQPQHF	TRBV6-5	TRBJ1-5	.	.
TGTGCCACCAGTGATTTTGGATATACGCAGTATTTT	CATSDFGYTQYF	TRBV24-1	TRBJ2-3	.	.
TGCAGCGCCCGGGACCACTATGGCTACACCTTC	CSARDHYGYTF	TRBV29-1	TRBJ1-2	.	few
TGTGCCAGCTCACTAGGACAGGTCGGGAACACTGAAGCTTTCTTT	CASSLGQVGNTEAFF	TRBV18	TRBJ1-1	TRBD1	few
TGTGCCAGCAGCATCCCCGGGGGGCAAGAGACCCAGTACTTC	CASSIPGGQETQYF	TRBV13	TRBJ2-5	TRBD2	few
TGTGCCAGCAGTTTCGGATCATATGGCTACACCTTC	CASSFGSYGYTF	TRBV6-2/TRBV6-3	TRBJ1-2	.	many
TGTGCCAGCAGCCAAACAGGGTTTCAGCCCCAGCATTTT	CASSQTGFQPQHF	TRBV7-9	TRBJ1-5	.	.
TGTGCCAGCAGTTCGAACAGGGGGCGTAATGAAAAACTGTTTTTT	CASSSNRGRNEKLFF	TRBV12-3/TRBV12-4	TRBJ1-4	TRBD1	many
TGTGCCAGCAGCTTCTCTGGAGGCAGATGGACTGAAGCTTTCTTT	CASSFSGGRWTEAFF	TRBV13	TRBJ1-1	.	few
TGTGCCAGCAGCCGCCCGGACGAGACCCAGTACTTC	CASSRPDETQYF	TRBV28	TRBJ2-5	.	.
TGCAGTGCTAGAGGGCAGGAGTGGACAGATACGCAGTATTTT	CSARGQEWTDTQYF	TRBV20-1	TRBJ2-3	.	many
TGTGCCAGCAGTTTTGAATTAGCGGGGACCTACAATGAGCAGTTCTTC	CASSFELAGTYNEQFF	TRBV27	TRBJ2-1	TRBD2	many
TGTGCCAGCAAGCAGACTTGGGGGTATATCAATGAGCAGTTCTTC	CASKQTWGYINEQFF	TRBV11-2	TRBJ2-1	.	few
TGCAGTGCTAGGAGAAACAGGGACGGTGAAAAACTGTTTTTT	CSARRNRDGEKLFF	TRBV20-1	TRBJ1-4	.	many
TGTGCCAGCAGCTCCCAATCAGTGGGCCACGGAAACACCATATATTTT	CASSSQSVGHGNTIYF	TRBV7-9	TRBJ1-3	.	few
TGCGCCAGCAGCCAAGATCGGGGGGCCGGTGATGGCTACACCTTC	CASSQDRGAGDGYTF	TRBV4-3	TRBJ1-2	.	.